The 21 T cell receptor beta chains in this list originate from one sample, sequenced in a study of blood T cell repertoires in COVID-19. Only in-frame clones appear in the TCRdb table, and some are missing; sequencing was by immunoSEQ multiplex PCR. The sample lists over 20,000 clones; approximately 84% were seen once. Sample: peripheral blood. The receptors originated from a man aged 45 to 65 with active COVID-19.

The chain links TRBV24-1 to TRBJ1-4; D possibly corresponds to TRBD1 (5 bases). CDR1 and CDR2 (germline): KGHDR, SFDVKD. V lost 3 bases and J lost 5, with 9 bases in between. This CDR3 is 14 amino acids long. The CDR3 spells CATSDLRQNEKLFF. CDR3 DNA sequence: TGTGCCACCAGTGATCTCCGACAGAATGAAAAACTGTTTTTT.

This chain connects TRBV7-9 to TRBJ1-2; D gene uncertain. Germline CDR1 and CDR2: SEHNR and FQNEAQ (reference sequence). CDR3 length: 14 residues. V shed 3 bases and J shed 4 bases, with 12 bases lying between them. The CDR3 sequence: CASSFRAGFYGYTF. CDR3 coding DNA: TGTGCCAGCAGCTTTCGGGCGGGATTCTATGGCTACACCTTC.

The chain employs TRBV7-9 and TRBJ1-3, with TRBD1 matching 7 bases. The germline V gene has CDR1 SEHNR and CDR2 FQNEAQ (reference sequence). The CDR3 extends over 14 amino acids. V lost 11 bases and J lost 6; bases outside the gene matches: 13. The CDR3 region has the DNA TGTGCCGTCGGCAAGGACAGGCGATCAAACACCATATATTTT. It encodes CAVGKDRRSNTIYF.

The chain recombines TRBV21-1 with TRBJ2-7; TRBD2, the D gene given by the table, was not confirmed from the DNA. TRBV21-1 is deemed a pseudogene. This CDR3 has 15 amino acids. In DNA, the CDR3 is TGTGCCAGCAGCAAAGAGGCGAGGAGAGACTACGAGCAGTACTTC. Translating it yields CASSKEARRDYEQYF.

The DNA for the CDR3 is TGTGCCAGCAGCGCAGGGGGGCAGGGCTACGAGCAGTACTTC. Encoded protein: CASSAGGQGYEQYF. The V call is TRBV9, the J call TRBJ2-7; maybe TRBD1 (7 bases). This CDR3 has 14 amino acids. Germline assignment: CDR1 SGDLS and CDR2 YYNGEE. The V and J ends lost 3 bases and 3 bases respectively, with 13 bases between them.

The chain carries TRBV30 and TRBJ2-3; 9 bases line up with TRBD1. CDR3 length: 15 amino acids. V shed 1 base and J 3 bases; nucleotides not matched to a gene: 5. CDR1 is GTSNPN and CDR2 is SVGIG in the germline V gene (reference sequence). The CDR3 protein is CAWSGTGVLTDTQYF. The CDR3 DNA follows: TGTGCCTGGAGTGGGACAGGGGTTTTGACAGATACGCAGTATTTT.

This clone was found once. The V call is TRBV6-5, the J call TRBJ1-5; D unresolved. This CDR3 is built from 14 residues. V dropped 6 bases and J dropped 4 bases, with 13 bases sitting between them. The V gene's germline CDR1 is MNHEY and CDR2 SVGAGI. The CDR3 nucleotides are TGTGCCAGCAGCCTCCCGGGGAATAATCAGCCCCAGCATTTT. It translates to CASSLPGNNQPQHF.

The CDR3 sequence is CASSPGWGLETQYF. The DNA of the CDR3 is TGTGCCAGCAGTCCTGGGTGGGGACTAGAGACCCAGTACTTC. The rearrangement joins TRBV7-8 to TRBJ2-5; a possible D gene is TRBD2 (6 bases). Germline CDR1 SGHVS, CDR2 FQNEAQ. V was trimmed by 6 bases and J by 4 bases, leaving 15 bases between them. The CDR3 runs 14 residues.

CDR3 region: CASSLDRDIVSLNTEAFF. The CDR3 bases are TGTGCCAGCAGCTTAGACCGGGACATCGTTTCCCTGAACACTGAAGCTTTCTTT. The chain couples TRBV7-9 to TRBJ1-1; D perhaps matches TRBD1 (6 bases). This CDR3 comprises 18 residues. CDR1 SEHNR and CDR2 FQNEAQ come from the germline V gene (reference sequence). Deletions cut 1 base from V and 0 bases from J, with 18 bases between.

This clone was counted only a few times. The chain recombines TRBV27 with TRBJ2-1, with TRBD2 matching 14 bases. Trimming at V came to 7 bases and at J to 0 bases, leaving 8 bases not matched to a gene. CDR1 MNHEY and CDR2 SMNVEV come from the germline V gene (reference sequence). The CDR3 spans 18 residues. CDR3 residues: CASNGLAGGFRSYNEQFF. The DNA of the CDR3 is TGTGCCAGCAACGGACTAGCGGGGGGATTCCGCTCCTACAATGAGCAGTTCTTC.

The chain links TRBV2 to TRBJ1-2; D is ambiguous. CDR3 length: 14 residues. Germline CDR1 and CDR2: SNHLY and FYNNEI. The ends were cut back, 1 base at V and 1 base at J, with 7 bases in the middle. The CDR3, as DNA: TGTGCCAGCAGTGAAGACAGCATTAACTATGGCTACACCTTC. It translates to CASSEDSINYGYTF.

The CDR3 nucleotides read TGTGCCAGCAGTGAAGCCGACAGACAGCCCCAGCATTTT. Residues: CASSEADRQPQHF. The rearrangement links TRBV6-1 to TRBJ1-5, with a tentative D call TRBD1 (5 bases). The CDR3 is 13 residues long. Trimming removed 0 bases from V and 7 bases from J, with 7 bases in between. CDR1 and CDR2 from the germline V gene are MNHNS and SASEGT.

This sequence joins TRBV7-9 and TRBJ2-2; 7 bases are shared with TRBD1. Germline lookup yields CDR1 SEHNR and CDR2 FQNEAQ (reference sequence). This CDR3 contains 14 residues. V shed 5 bases and J 6 bases; nucleotides not matched to a gene: 6. CDR3: CASSPTGTPGELFF. Written as DNA, the CDR3 is TGTGCCAGCAGCCCGACAGGGACGCCCGGGGAGCTGTTTTTT.

This clone was counted once. The V gene is TRBV21-1, the J gene TRBJ1-1; TRBD1 is the table's D call and was not checked against the DNA. TRBV21-1 is assigned pseudogene status. This CDR3 contains 15 residues. CDR3: CASSKPQGGNTEAFF. DNA of the CDR3: TGTGCCAGCAGCAAACCACAGGGTGGAAACACTGAAGCTTTCTTT.

V and J are TRBV3-1 (or the pseudogene TRBV3-2) and TRBJ1-2, with D possibly TRBD1 on 5 matching bases. This CDR3 comprises 15 residues. Germline CDR1 reads LGHDT; CDR2 reads YNNKEL (reference sequence). V was trimmed by 4 bases and J by 6 bases, leaving 18 bases between them. The CDR3 region is CASSPRGEGPHGYTF. DNA for the CDR3: TGTGCCAGCAGCCCTAGAGGGGAGGGCCCCCATGGCTACACCTTC.

This rearrangement joins TRBV6-6 to TRBJ1-5; tentative D call: TRBD1 (6 bases). Germline V gene data show CDR1 as MNHNY and CDR2 as SVGAGI (reference sequence). V lost 10 bases, J lost 0 bases, and 19 bases lay in between. This CDR3 contains 16 residues. The CDR3 region is CATADRALSSNQPQHF. The CDR3 DNA follows: TGTGCCACGGCGGACAGAGCCCTCTCTAGCAATCAGCCCCAGCATTTT.

The V call is TRBV28, the J call TRBJ2-1; 8 nucleotides match TRBD2. The V and J ends lost 8 bases and 3 bases, in that order; junction bases with no gene match: 9. The CDR3 is made up of 15 amino acids. Per germline, CDR1 MDHEN and CDR2 SYDVKM. The CDR3 protein is CASAGERGYYNEQFF. In DNA, the CDR3 is TGTGCCAGCGCAGGGGAGCGGGGGTACTACAATGAGCAGTTCTTC.

This chain links TRBV7-2 with TRBJ1-6, with D possibly matching TRBD1 (6 bases). Between the trimmed V and J ends, which lost 1 base and 10 bases, there was a span of 11 bases. This CDR3 spans 14 amino acids. The V gene's germline CDR1 is SGHTA and CDR2 FQGNSA. This CDR3 reads CASSLEGGRSPLHF. The CDR3 coding sequence is TGTGCCAGCAGCTTAGAGGGGGGGCGATCACCCCTCCACTTT.

This chain joins TRBV12-5 and TRBJ2-6; TRBD1 might be the D (5 bases). The CDR3 contains 13 residues. From germline, CDR1 is LGHNT and CDR2 FRNRAP. V was cut by 6 bases and J by 3 bases, with 6 bases left in between. The CDR3 nucleotides are TGTGCTAGTGGAGGGGATGGGGCCAACGTCCTGACTTTC. Amino acid sequence: CASGGDGANVLTF. The entire variable domain, with the rest obtained from reference TRBV12-5 and TRBJ2-6, is as follows: DARVTQTPRHKVTEMGQEVTMRCQPILGHNTVFWYRQTMMQGLELLAYFRNRAPLDDSGMPKDRFSAEMPDATLATLKIQPSEPRDSAVYFCASGGDGANVLTFGAGSRLTVL.

The chain joins TRBV12-3 or TRBV12-4 to TRBJ2-5; D call uncertain. V lost 1 base, J lost 9 bases, and 6 bases lay in between. The CDR3 length is 11 residues. CDR3 coding DNA: TGTGCCAGCAGTTTAGGCCGGGCCCAGTACTTC. Its translation is CASSLGRAQYF.

This chain uses TRBV6-5 with TRBJ2-2; TRBD1 is a possible D gene (6 bases). The V end was cut by 5 bases, the J end by 4 bases, with 11 bases between. CDR3 length: 14 amino acids. CDR1 is MNHEY and CDR2 is SVGAGI in the germline V gene. Written as DNA, the CDR3 is TGTGCCAGCAGTAACAGGGTTTCCACCGGGGAGCTGTTTTTT. It is translated as CASSNRVSTGELFF.